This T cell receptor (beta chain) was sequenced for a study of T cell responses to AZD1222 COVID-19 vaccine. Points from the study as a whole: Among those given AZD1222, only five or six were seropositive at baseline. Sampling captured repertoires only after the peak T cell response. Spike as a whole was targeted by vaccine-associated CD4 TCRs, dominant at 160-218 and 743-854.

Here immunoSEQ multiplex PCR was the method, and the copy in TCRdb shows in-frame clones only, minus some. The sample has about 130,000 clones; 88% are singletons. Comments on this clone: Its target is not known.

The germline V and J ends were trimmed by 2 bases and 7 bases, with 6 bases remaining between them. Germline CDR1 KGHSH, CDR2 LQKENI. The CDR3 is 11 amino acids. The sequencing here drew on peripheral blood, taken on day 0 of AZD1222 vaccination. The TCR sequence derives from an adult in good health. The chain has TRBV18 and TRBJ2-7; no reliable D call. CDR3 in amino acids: CASSPSWEQYF. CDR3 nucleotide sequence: TGTGCCAGCTCACCAAGTTGGGAGCAGTACTTC.